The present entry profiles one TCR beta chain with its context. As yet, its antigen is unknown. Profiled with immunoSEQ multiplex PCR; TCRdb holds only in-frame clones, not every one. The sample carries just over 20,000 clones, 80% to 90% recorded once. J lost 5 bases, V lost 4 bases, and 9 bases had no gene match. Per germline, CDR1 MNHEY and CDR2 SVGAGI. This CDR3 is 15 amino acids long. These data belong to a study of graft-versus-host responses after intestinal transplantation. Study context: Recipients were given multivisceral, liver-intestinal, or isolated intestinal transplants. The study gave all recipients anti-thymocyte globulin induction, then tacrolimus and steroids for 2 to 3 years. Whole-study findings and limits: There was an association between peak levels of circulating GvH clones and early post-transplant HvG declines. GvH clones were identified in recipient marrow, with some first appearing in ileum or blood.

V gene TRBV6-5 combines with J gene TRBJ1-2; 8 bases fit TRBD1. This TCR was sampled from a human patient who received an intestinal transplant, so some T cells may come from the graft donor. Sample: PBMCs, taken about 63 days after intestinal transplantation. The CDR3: CASSLTGGGRYGYTF. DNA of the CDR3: TGTGCCAGCAGTTTAACAGGGGGAGGGAGATATGGCTACACCTTC.